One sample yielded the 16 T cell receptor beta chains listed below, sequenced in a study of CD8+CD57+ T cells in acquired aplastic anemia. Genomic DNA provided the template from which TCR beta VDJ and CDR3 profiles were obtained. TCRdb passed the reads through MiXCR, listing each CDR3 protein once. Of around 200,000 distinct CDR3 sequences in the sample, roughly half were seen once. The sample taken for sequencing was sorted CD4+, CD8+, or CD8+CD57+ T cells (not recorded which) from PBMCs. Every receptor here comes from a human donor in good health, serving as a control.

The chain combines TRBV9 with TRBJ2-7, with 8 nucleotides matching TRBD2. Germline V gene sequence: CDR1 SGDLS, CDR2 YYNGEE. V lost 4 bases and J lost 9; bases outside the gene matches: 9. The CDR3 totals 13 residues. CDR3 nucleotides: TGTGCCAGCAGCTGGGGAGGACTAGCTGTGCAGTACTTC. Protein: CASSWGGLAVQYF.

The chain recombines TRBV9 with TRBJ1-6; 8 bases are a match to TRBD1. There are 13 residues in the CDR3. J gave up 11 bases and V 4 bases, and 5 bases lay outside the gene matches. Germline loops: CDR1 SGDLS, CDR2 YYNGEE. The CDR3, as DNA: TGTGCCAGCAGCCCCGGACAGGGCGCACCCCTCCACTTT. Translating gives CASSPGQGAPLHF.

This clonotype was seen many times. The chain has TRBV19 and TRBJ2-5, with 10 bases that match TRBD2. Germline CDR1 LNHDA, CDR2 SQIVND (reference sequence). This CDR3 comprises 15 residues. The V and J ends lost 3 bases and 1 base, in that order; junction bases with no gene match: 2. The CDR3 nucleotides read TGTGCCAGTAGTATTCTAGCGGGGGTCCAAGAGACCCAGTACTTC. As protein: CASSILAGVQETQYF.

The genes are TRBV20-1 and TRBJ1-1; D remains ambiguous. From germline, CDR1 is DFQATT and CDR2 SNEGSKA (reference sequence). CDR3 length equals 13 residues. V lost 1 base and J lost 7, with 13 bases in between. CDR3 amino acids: CSARVPGKDEAFF. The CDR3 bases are TGCAGTGCTAGAGTCCCGGGAAAGGATGAAGCTTTCTTT.

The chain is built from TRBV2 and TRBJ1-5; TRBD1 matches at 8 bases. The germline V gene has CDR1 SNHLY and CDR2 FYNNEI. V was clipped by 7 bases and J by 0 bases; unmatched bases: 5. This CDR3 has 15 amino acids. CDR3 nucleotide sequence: TGTGCCAGCAATGGGGACAGGCATAGCAATCAGCCCCAGCATTTT. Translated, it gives CASNGDRHSNQPQHF. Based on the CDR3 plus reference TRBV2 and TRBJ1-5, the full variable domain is EPEVTQTPSHQVTQMGQEVILRCVPISNHLYFYWYRQILGQKVEFLVSFYNNEISEKSEIFDDQFSVERPDGSNFTLKIRSTKLEDSAMYFCASNGDRHSNQPQHFGDGTRLSIL.

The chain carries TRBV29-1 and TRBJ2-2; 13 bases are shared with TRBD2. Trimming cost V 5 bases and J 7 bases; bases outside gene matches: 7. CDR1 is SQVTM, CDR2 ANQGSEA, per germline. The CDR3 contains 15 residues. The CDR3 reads CSVQLAGGYGGELFF. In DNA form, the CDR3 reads TGCAGCGTTCAACTAGCGGGGGGGTATGGCGGGGAGCTGTTTTTT.

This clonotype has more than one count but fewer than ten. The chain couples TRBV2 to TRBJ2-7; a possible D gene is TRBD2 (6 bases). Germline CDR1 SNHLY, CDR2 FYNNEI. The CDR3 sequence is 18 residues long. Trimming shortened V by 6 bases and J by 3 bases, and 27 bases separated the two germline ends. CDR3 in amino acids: CASRLSGRRGSPNYEQYF. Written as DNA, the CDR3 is TGTGCCAGCAGGCTCTCGGGGCGCCGGGGGAGCCCTAACTACGAGCAGTACTTC.

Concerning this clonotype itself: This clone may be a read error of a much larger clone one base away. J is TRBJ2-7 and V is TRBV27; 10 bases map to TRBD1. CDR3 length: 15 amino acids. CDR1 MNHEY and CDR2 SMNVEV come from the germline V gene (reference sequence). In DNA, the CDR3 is TGTGCCAGCAGTTTGGCATCGACAGGGGGCTACGTGCAGTACTTC. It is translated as CASSLASTGGYVQYF.

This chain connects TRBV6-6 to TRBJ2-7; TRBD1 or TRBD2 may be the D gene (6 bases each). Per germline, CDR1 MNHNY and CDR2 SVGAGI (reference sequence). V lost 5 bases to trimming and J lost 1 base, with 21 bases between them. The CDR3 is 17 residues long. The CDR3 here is CASSDPLAGGESYEQYF. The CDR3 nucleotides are TGTGCCAGCAGTGACCCCCTTGCCGGGGGCGAATCCTACGAGCAGTACTTC.

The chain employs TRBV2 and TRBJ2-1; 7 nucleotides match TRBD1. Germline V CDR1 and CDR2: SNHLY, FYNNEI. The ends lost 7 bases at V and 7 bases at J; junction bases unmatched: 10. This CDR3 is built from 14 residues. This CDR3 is CASTTGIRGNEQFF. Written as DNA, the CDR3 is TGTGCCAGCACGACAGGGATTAGGGGGAATGAGCAGTTCTTC.

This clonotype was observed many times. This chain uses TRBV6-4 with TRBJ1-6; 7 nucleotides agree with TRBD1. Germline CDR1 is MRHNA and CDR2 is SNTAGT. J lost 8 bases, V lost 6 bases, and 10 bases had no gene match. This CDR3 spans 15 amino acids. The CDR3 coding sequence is TGTGCCAGCAGGGTGCGGGGGACAGATCATTCACCCCTCCACTTT. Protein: CASRVRGTDHSPLHF.

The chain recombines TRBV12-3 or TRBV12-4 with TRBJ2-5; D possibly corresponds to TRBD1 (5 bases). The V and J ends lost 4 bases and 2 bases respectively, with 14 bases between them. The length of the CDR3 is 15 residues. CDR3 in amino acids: CASSSYFDRQETQYF. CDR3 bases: TGTGCCAGCAGTTCCTATTTCGACAGACAAGAGACCCAGTACTTC.

CDR3 in amino acids: CASRMDREVSNQPQHF. CDR3 DNA sequence: TGTGCCAGTAGAATGGACAGGGAAGTTAGCAATCAGCCCCAGCATTTT. This chain joins TRBV19 and TRBJ1-5; 8 bases align to TRBD1. V lost 6 bases, J lost 0 bases, and 7 bases stayed unmatched. CDR3 length: 16 amino acids. Germline V lookup: CDR1 LNHDA, CDR2 SQIVND (reference sequence).

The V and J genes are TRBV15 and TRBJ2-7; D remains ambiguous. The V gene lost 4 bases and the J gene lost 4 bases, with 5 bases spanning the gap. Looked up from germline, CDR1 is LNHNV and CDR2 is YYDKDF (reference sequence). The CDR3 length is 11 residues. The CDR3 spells CATSMGYEQYF. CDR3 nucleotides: TGTGCCACCAGCATGGGATACGAGCAGTACTTC.

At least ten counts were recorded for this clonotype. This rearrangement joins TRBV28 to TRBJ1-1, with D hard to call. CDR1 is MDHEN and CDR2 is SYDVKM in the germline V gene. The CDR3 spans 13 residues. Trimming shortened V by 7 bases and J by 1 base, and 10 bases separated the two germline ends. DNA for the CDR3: TGTGCCAGCATAGGGTCAGGGAACACTGAAGCTTTCTTT. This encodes CASIGSGNTEAFF.

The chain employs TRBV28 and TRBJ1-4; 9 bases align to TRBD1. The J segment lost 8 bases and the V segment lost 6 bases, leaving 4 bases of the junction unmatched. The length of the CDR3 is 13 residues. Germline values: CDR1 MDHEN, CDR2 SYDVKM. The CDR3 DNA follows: TGTGCCAGCAGGCCAGGGACAGGGGAAAAACTGTTTTTT. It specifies CASRPGTGEKLFF.